Following are 22 T cell receptor beta chains from one sample sequenced in a study of cytomegalovirus exposure and HLA in healthy donors. PCR used 60 Vbeta primers and 13 Jbeta primers. Assay: immunoSEQ multiplex PCR; the TCRdb copy retains only in-frame clones and omits some. The profile shows 100,000 to 150,000 clones, about a sixth of them singletons. Sequencing was performed on PBMCs. The receptors derive from a female donor in good health and CMV-seropositive.

J is TRBJ1-1 and V is TRBV6-5; 7 bases fit TRBD1. CDR1 is MNHEY, CDR2 SVGAGI, per germline. This CDR3 spans 14 amino acids. After removal of 5 bases from V and 3 bases from J, the junction contained 6 bases not matched to a gene. The CDR3 protein is CASSHRGIDTEAFF. CDR3 DNA sequence: TGTGCCAGCAGTCACAGGGGTATAGACACTGAAGCTTTCTTT.

This clone occurred a few times. The chain employs TRBV27 and TRBJ2-3, with a possible D match to TRBD2 (5 bases). The CDR3 is made up of 15 amino acids. V was trimmed by 3 bases and J by 0 bases, leaving 10 bases between them. CDR1 is MNHEY, CDR2 SMNVEV, per germline (reference sequence). CDR3 sequence reads: CASSFKGGSTDTQYF. The CDR3 region has the DNA TGTGCCAGCAGTTTCAAGGGCGGGAGCACAGATACGCAGTATTTT.

The chain employs TRBV10-3 and TRBJ1-2; TRBD1 agrees at 7 bases. The CDR3 is made up of 17 amino acids. Germline V gene sequence: CDR1 ENHRY, CDR2 SYGVKD. With 6 bases clipped from V and 0 bases from J, the junction kept 13 bases outside the gene matches. The CDR3 coding sequence is TGTGCCATCAGAAGCTTCCTCGGGACAGAAGCTAACTATGGCTACACCTTC. Translation: CAIRSFLGTEANYGYTF.

This rearrangement joins TRBV6-1 to TRBJ2-5; TRBD1 matches at 8 bases. V lost 7 bases and J lost 3; bases outside the gene matches: 7. This CDR3 is 14 amino acids long. CDR1 MNHNS and CDR2 SASEGT come from the germline V gene. The CDR3 nucleotides read TGTGCCAGCATCAATACAGGGGGAGAAGAGACCCAGTACTTC. Translating gives CASINTGGEETQYF.

This clone was counted between two and nine times. The gene calls are TRBV7-2 and TRBJ2-7, with 9 bases aligning to TRBD1. Germline values: CDR1 SGHTA, CDR2 FQGNSA. Trimming at V came to 2 bases and at J to 5 bases, leaving 7 bases not matched to a gene. This CDR3 is 15 amino acids long. The CDR3 bases are TGTGCCAGCAGCTTAATGGGACAGGGAGGGGACGAGCAGTACTTC. Protein sequence: CASSLMGQGGDEQYF.

This clone was detected only a few times. The chain uses TRBV5-5 and TRBJ1-6, with D possibly matching TRBD1 (6 bases). Germline V gives CDR1 SGHKS, CDR2 YYEKEE (reference sequence). V shed 0 bases and J shed 10 bases, with 11 bases lying between them. The CDR3 consists of 14 residues. The CDR3 region is CASSLAGEESPLHF. The CDR3 DNA follows: TGTGCCAGCAGCTTGGCAGGGGAAGAGTCACCCCTCCACTTT.

This clone was picked up a small number of times. V and J are TRBV6-5 and TRBJ1-2, with TRBD1 as a possible D gene (6 bases). The CDR3 loop spans 13 amino acids. Germline loops: CDR1 MNHEY, CDR2 SVGAGI. Deletions cut 5 bases from V and 5 bases from J, with 12 bases between. CDR3 loop: CASSGDQGYGYTF. The CDR3 DNA reads as TGTGCCAGCAGTGGGGATCAGGGGTATGGCTACACCTTC.

This clone was seen only a few times. The rearrangement joins TRBV9 to TRBJ1-5; 9 bases are shared with TRBD1. CDR3 length: 15 amino acids. The trim removed 4 bases at V and 4 bases at J, leaving 6 bases unmatched. Germline assignment: CDR1 SGDLS and CDR2 YYNGEE. CDR3 protein: CASSPEGQGNQPQHF. CDR3 in DNA: TGTGCCAGCAGCCCAGAGGGACAGGGAAATCAGCCCCAGCATTTT. Based on the CDR3 plus reference TRBV9 and TRBJ1-5, the full variable domain is DSGVTQTPKHLITATGQRVTLRCSPRSGDLSVYWYQQSLDQGLQFLIQYYNGEERAKGNILERFSAQQFPDLHSELNLSSLELGDSALYFCASSPEGQGNQPQHFGDGTRLSIL.

This clone was seen more than once but under ten times. The V gene is TRBV4-1, the J gene TRBJ1-5, with a possible D match to TRBD1 (6 bases). The CDR3 totals 15 residues. Between the trimmed V and J ends, which lost 4 bases and 0 bases, there was a span of 10 bases. Looked up from germline, CDR1 is MGHRA and CDR2 is YSYEKL. The CDR3 DNA reads TGCGCCAGCAGCCCCGGACAGAATAGCAATCAGCCCCAGCATTTT. This gives the protein CASSPGQNSNQPQHF.

This CDR3 reads CASSQGGYEQYF. Here the CDR3 DNA reads TGCGCCAGCAGCCAAGGAGGGTACGAGCAGTACTTC. The rearrangement joins TRBV4-3 to TRBJ2-7; possible D gene TRBD2, 5 bases. V gave up 1 base and J gave up 4 bases, with 5 bases separating them. The CDR3 length is 12 residues. Germline V lookup: CDR1 LGHNA, CDR2 YSLEER.

This sequence joins TRBV10-1 and TRBJ2-1, with 11 bases identical to TRBD2. Germline CDR1 WNHNN, CDR2 SYGVQD (reference sequence). J gave up 6 bases and V 6 bases, and 10 bases lay outside the gene matches. The CDR3 sequence is 16 residues long. The CDR3 nucleotides are TGCGCCAGCAGGTTGATGCGTAGCGGGAGGGCCAATGAGCAGTTCTTC. Its protein product is CASRLMRSGRANEQFF.

The V and J genes are TRBV19 and TRBJ1-2, with D unclear. V lost 10 bases and J 3 bases, leaving 15 bases between the germline ends. CDR1 is LNHDA and CDR2 is SQIVND in the germline V gene (reference sequence). The CDR3 has 13 residues. CDR3 DNA sequence: TGTGCCACCCGGCGGGGTTCTGACTATGGCTACACCTTC. This sequence encodes CATRRGSDYGYTF.

V and J are TRBV4-1 and TRBJ2-3; 7 nucleotides match TRBD2. Germline-derived CDR1 and CDR2 are MGHRA and YSYEKL. The CDR3 has 17 residues. V lost 1 base, J lost 6 bases, and 13 bases stayed unmatched. CDR3 residues: CASSQVVYGGGWDTQYF. The DNA of the CDR3 is TGCGCCAGCAGCCAAGTTGTTTACGGGGGAGGGTGGGATACGCAGTATTTT.

This clone was recorded a few times. This sequence joins TRBV15 and TRBJ1-1, with D uncertain. V was cut by 4 bases and J by 6 bases, with 12 bases left in between. The length of the CDR3 is 13 residues. Looked up from germline, CDR1 is LNHNV and CDR2 is YYDKDF (reference sequence). Written as DNA, the CDR3 is TGTGCCACCAGCACCAGTACGATCGCTGAAGCTTTCTTT. Its protein is CATSTSTIAEAFF. The full variable domain, rest sourced from reference TRBV15 and TRBJ1-1, is DAMVIQNPRYQVTQFGKPVTLSCSQTLNHNVMYWYQQKSSQAPKLLFHYYDKDFNNEADTPDNFQSRRPNTSFCFLDIRSPGLGDTAMYLCATSTSTIAEAFFGQGTRLTVV.

CDR3 protein: CASSFRGGTGYTF. Written as DNA, the CDR3 is TGTGCCAGCAGTTTCCGGGGGGGGACCGGCTACACCTTC. V usage is TRBV28 and J usage is TRBJ1-2; D might be TRBD1 (5 bases). Germline V CDR1 and CDR2: MDHEN, SYDVKM. This CDR3 has 13 residues. V was pared by 3 bases and J by 8 bases, with 13 bases between.

A note on this clone: One end of the junction varies from germline; a read error may be responsible. The chain carries TRBV7-7 and TRBJ2-6, with no clear D. The CDR3 is made up of 13 amino acids. Germline CDR1 is SSHAT and CDR2 is FNYEAQ (reference sequence). CDR3 sequence: CASSLPGANVLTF. In DNA, the CDR3 is TGTGCTAGCAGCCTCCCTGGGGCCAACGTCCTGACTTTC.

This clone was observed a handful of times. J is TRBJ1-1 and V is TRBV28, with D possibly TRBD1 on 5 matching bases. In germline, CDR1 is MDHEN, CDR2 SYDVKM. The ends were cut back, 6 bases at V and 4 bases at J, with 12 bases in the middle. The length of the CDR3 is 13 residues. The CDR3 loop is CASSVRVFTEAFF. CDR3 nucleotide sequence: TGTGCCAGCAGCGTCAGGGTATTCACTGAAGCTTTCTTT.

This clone was counted only a few times. The chain recombines TRBV30 with TRBJ1-2; D is undetermined. The germline V gene encodes CDR1 GTSNPN and CDR2 SVGIG (reference sequence). The CDR3 is made up of 14 amino acids. V gave up 0 bases and J gave up 6 bases, with 14 bases separating them. CDR3 residues: CAWSVTRRLDGYTF. CDR3 DNA sequence: TGTGCCTGGAGTGTAACTAGGAGGCTGGATGGCTACACCTTC.

This clone has just a few counts. The chain couples TRBV7-8 to TRBJ1-1, with D unclear. The CDR3 spans 12 residues. Germline lookup yields CDR1 SGHVS and CDR2 FQNEAQ. Trimming removed 5 bases at V and 5 bases at J, with 9 bases between. For the CDR3, the DNA is TGTGCCAGCAGCCCCCAGGATACTGAAGCTTTCTTT. Its translation is CASSPQDTEAFF.

The chain employs TRBV6-1 and TRBJ2-6; 7 bases agree with TRBD1. Germline CDR1 reads MNHNS; CDR2 reads SASEGT. There are 17 residues in the CDR3. Trimming took 1 base from V and 4 from J; bases not matched to a gene: 7. The CDR3 nucleotides are TGTGCCAGCAGTGAAGGGCTTAGGGGGCTGGGGGCCAACGTCCTGACTTTC. Translated, it gives CASSEGLRGLGANVLTF.

This chain's CDR3 is CASSTADRLYGYTF. CDR3 nucleotides: TGTGCCAGTAGCACCGCTGACAGGCTCTATGGCTACACCTTC. The rearrangement joins TRBV19 to TRBJ1-2; a weak D match, TRBD1 (6 bases). In germline, CDR1 is LNHDA, CDR2 SQIVND (reference sequence). This CDR3 has 14 amino acids. The ends were cut back, 6 bases at V and 4 bases at J, with 15 bases in the middle.

This clone was seen a few times. This chain uses TRBV13 with TRBJ2-1; TRBD2 matches at 12 bases. Trimming took 1 base from V and 7 from J; bases not matched to a gene: 8. In germline, CDR1 is PRHDT, CDR2 FYEKMQ (reference sequence). The length of the CDR3 is 17 residues. This CDR3 reads CASSLEAGTSGPNEQFF. The CDR3 DNA follows: TGTGCCAGCAGCTTAGAAGCCGGGACTAGCGGGCCGAATGAGCAGTTCTTC. Combining the CDR3 with reference TRBV13 and TRBJ2-1 gives the whole variable domain AAGVIQSPRHLIKEKRETATLKCYPIPRHDTVYWYQQGPGQDPQFLISFYEKMQSDKGSIPDRFSAQQFSDYHSELNMSSLELGDSALYFCASSLEAGTSGPNEQFFGPGTRLTVL.